This TCR beta chain was identified in a study of cytomegalovirus exposure and HLA in healthy donors. The PCR employed 60 Vbeta primers together with 13 Jbeta primers. Assay: immunoSEQ multiplex PCR; the TCRdb copy retains only in-frame clones and omits some. The sample yields around 69,000 clones, around three quarters seen once. Notes on the study in general: Follow-up analysis later connected one missense variant in DCLRE1C with trimming of TCR beta V- and J-genes. A later examination showed that TCR association rates differed by HLA locus, with DRB1 most and HLA-C fewest. Donors belonging to an Asian-associated ancestry cluster reportedly showed fewer N-insertions in productive TCRs than the approximately 700-donor mean, according to what a later analysis found. Researchers counted 164 TCR beta chains as cytomegalovirus-associated.

A remark on this clone: Its antigen is currently unknown.

CDR1 SGHTA and CDR2 FQGNSA come from the germline V gene. There are 16 residues in the CDR3. V gave up 4 bases and J gave up 5 bases; unmatched junction bases: 13. The sample was PBMCs. The clonotype comes from a woman in her forties or fifties in good health and CMV-seropositive. The chain couples TRBV7-2 to TRBJ2-7; 8 bases align to TRBD1. As DNA, the CDR3 is TGTGCCAGCAGCTCTTGGTCGTGGACAGGGACCGACGAGCAGTACTTC. Residues: CASSSWSWTGTDEQYF.